The 16 T cell receptor beta chains below all came from one sample that was sequenced in a study of T cell repertoires in cytomegalovirus infection. TCRdb reprocessed the reads via MiXCR and lists one record per CDR3 protein. The sample has 450,000 to 600,000 distinct CDR3 sequences; around 11% are singletons. The sample consisted of PBMCs. The receptors were sampled from a human donor in good health (CMV status not recorded). Some clones in this sample may be carry-over from other donors' samples.

This clonotype occurred many times. The chain combines TRBV20-1 with TRBJ1-5, with D tentatively TRBD1 (6 bases). V lost 3 bases and J lost 2, with 17 bases in between. From germline, CDR1 is DFQATT and CDR2 SNEGSKA (reference sequence). The CDR3 is made up of 16 amino acids. The CDR3 DNA follows: TGCAGTGCTAGCTCGGGTGGACAGCCCCGCAATCAGCCCCAGCATTTT. Amino acid sequence: CSASSGGQPRNQPQHF.

This clonotype was recorded many times. The genes are TRBV12-3 or TRBV12-4 and TRBJ2-3; D remains ambiguous. Trimming left V 2 bases short and J 0 bases short, with 12 bases between. There are 16 residues in the CDR3. The CDR3 region has the DNA TGTGCCAGCAGTTTATGGCACCCCTCTAGCACAGATACGCAGTATTTT. Protein sequence: CASSLWHPSSTDTQYF.

This clonotype has at least ten counts. DNA of the CDR3: TGTGCCAGCAGTGAAGGAGGGTGGTACACCGGGGAGCTGTTTTTT. As protein: CASSEGGWYTGELFF. The chain combines TRBV2 with TRBJ2-2; perhaps TRBD2 as D (5 bases). The germline CDR1 and CDR2 sequences are SNHLY and FYNNEI. V lost 1 base and J lost 3, with 9 bases in between. The CDR3 runs 15 residues.

This clonotype was picked up a small number of times. The chain recombines TRBV7-9 with TRBJ1-5; maybe TRBD1 (5 bases). Germline V gene data show CDR1 as SEHNR and CDR2 as FQNEAQ (reference sequence). Trimming took off 1 base at V and 6 bases at J, with 10 bases between the two ends. The CDR3 is made up of 14 amino acids. Written as DNA, the CDR3 is TGTGCCAGCAGCTTAGGACAGAAAGGTCAGCCCCAGCATTTT. Its protein product is CASSLGQKGQPQHF.

V is TRBV10-3 and J is TRBJ2-1, with 7 bases aligning to TRBD1. Germline CDR1 reads ENHRY; CDR2 reads SYGVKD. V was pared by 10 bases and J by 6 bases, with 9 bases of the junction left unmatched. The CDR3 is 13 amino acids. In DNA, the CDR3 is TGTGCCACTACAGGGGCGACACGCAATGAGCAGTTCTTC. It encodes CATTGATRNEQFF.

This clonotype was seen ten or more times. The rearrangement joins TRBV7-8 to TRBJ2-1; the match to TRBD1 covers 7 bases. The V gene's germline CDR1 is SGHVS and CDR2 FQNEAQ. This CDR3 region has 15 residues. V shed 5 bases, J shed 2 bases, and the junction held 6 bases outside the gene matches. This CDR3 is CASSKQGSPYNEQFF. CDR3 nucleotides: TGTGCCAGCAGCAAACAGGGGAGTCCCTACAATGAGCAGTTCTTC.

This clonotype was seen only a few times. V is TRBV20-1 and J is TRBJ2-1, with 10 bases matching TRBD2. J gave up 3 bases and V 3 bases, and 11 bases lay outside the gene matches. The CDR3 has 17 amino acids. Germline assignment: CDR1 DFQATT and CDR2 SNEGSKA (reference sequence). CDR3 protein: CSASLTSGKKGYNEQFF. The CDR3 DNA sequence: TGCAGTGCTAGTCTAACTAGCGGGAAAAAGGGCTACAATGAGCAGTTCTTC.

There are many counts of this clonotype. This chain connects TRBV10-3 to TRBJ2-2; TRBD2 might be the D (5 bases). The V gene lost 6 bases and the J gene lost 3 bases, with 8 bases spanning the gap. CDR1 is ENHRY, CDR2 SYGVKD, per germline. The CDR3 extends over 13 amino acids. In nucleotides, the CDR3 is TGTGCCATCAGAACCGGGGACACCGGGGAGCTGTTTTTT. Protein: CAIRTGDTGELFF.

The CDR3 DNA is TGTGCCAGCAGCTCGGAATTGTCCAATTCACCCCTCCACTTT. Translated: CASSSELSNSPLHF. The V call is TRBV7-9, the J call TRBJ1-6; D is undetermined. This CDR3 spans 14 amino acids. Germline lookup yields CDR1 SEHNR and CDR2 FQNEAQ (reference sequence). The germline V and J ends were trimmed by 4 bases and 7 bases, with 11 bases remaining between them. The entire variable domain, with the rest obtained from reference TRBV7-9 and TRBJ1-6, is as follows: DTGVSQNPRHKITKRGQNVTFRCDPISEHNRLYWYRQTLGQGPEFLTYFQNEAQLEKSRLLSDRFSAERPKGSFSTLEIQRTEQGDSAMYLCASSSELSNSPLHFGNGTRLTVT.

This clonotype was observed at least ten times. V usage is TRBV7-9 and J usage is TRBJ2-5; 7 bases are a match to TRBD2. V lost 1 base, J lost 3 bases, and 14 bases stayed unmatched. CDR1 and CDR2 (germline): SEHNR, FQNEAQ (reference sequence). CDR3 size: 18 residues. CDR3 sequence reads: CASSLEAGYSSGKETQYF. CDR3 nucleotide sequence: TGTGCCAGCAGCTTAGAAGCGGGGTACTCTAGCGGAAAAGAGACCCAGTACTTC.

The table lists this clonotype with many counts. The V and J genes are TRBV7-2 and TRBJ2-1; D call uncertain. Trimming pared 6 bases from V and 7 bases from J, leaving 13 bases between. This CDR3 is 13 amino acids long. The V gene's germline CDR1 is SGHTA and CDR2 FQGNSA. The CDR3 DNA sequence: TGTGCCAGCAGTTCCCGGGCTGGGAATGAGCAGTTCTTC. Translation: CASSSRAGNEQFF. Full variable domain (remainder filled in from reference TRBV7-2 and TRBJ2-1): GAGVSQSPSNKVTEKGKDVELRCDPISGHTALYWYRQSLGQGLEFLIYFQGNSAPDKSGLPSDRFSAERTGGSVSTLTIQRTQQEDSAVYLCASSSRAGNEQFFGPGTRLTVL.

There are a few counts of this clonotype. The chain is built from TRBV28 and TRBJ2-1; 10 bases agree with TRBD2. V was clipped by 5 bases and J by 4 bases; unmatched bases: 11. Germline V gene sequence: CDR1 MDHEN, CDR2 SYDVKM. This CDR3 has 17 amino acids. Written as DNA, the CDR3 is TGTGCCAGCAGTCAGGTCGGGATACTAGCGGGGTACAATGAGCAGTTCTTC. This codes for CASSQVGILAGYNEQFF. The entire variable domain, with the rest obtained from reference TRBV28 and TRBJ2-1, is as follows: DVKVTQSSRYLVKRTGEKVFLECVQDMDHENMFWYRQDPGLGLRLIYFSYDVKMKEKGDIPEGYSVSREKKERFSLILESASTNQTSMYLCASSQVGILAGYNEQFFGPGTRLTVL.

This clonotype was observed a single time. A much larger clonotype is one base distant, so this may be a read error. The gene calls are TRBV12-5 and TRBJ1-2, with 8 bases aligning to TRBD1. The CDR3 is 18 residues long. V gave up 0 bases and J gave up 2 bases; unmatched junction bases: 11. Germline V lookup: CDR1 LGHNT, CDR2 FRNRAP. CDR3 bases: TGTGCTAGTGGTTTGGTACTCCGGGACAGGTCGTCCAACTATGGCTACACCTTC. Translated: CASGLVLRDRSSNYGYTF.

This clonotype has a count of ten or more. The chain links TRBV7-8 to TRBJ1-4; a possible D gene is TRBD1 (6 bases). Trimming removed 0 bases at V and 5 bases at J, with 13 bases between. The V gene's germline CDR1 is SGHVS and CDR2 FQNEAQ. This CDR3 is 16 amino acids long. CDR3 sequence: CASSLAPARGNEKLFF. The CDR3 DNA reads as TGTGCCAGCAGCTTAGCGCCGGCCAGGGGCAATGAAAAACTGTTTTTT.

At least ten counts were recorded for this clonotype. The gene calls are TRBV25-1 and TRBJ1-1, with a weak D call TRBD1 (5 bases). V lost 1 base to trimming and J lost 1 base, with 13 bases between them. Looked up from germline, CDR1 is MGHDK and CDR2 is SYGVNS. The CDR3 runs to 16 residues. The CDR3, as DNA: TGTGCCAGCAGTGAATTAGGGTCGACAGAGAACACTGAAGCTTTCTTT. Protein sequence: CASSELGSTENTEAFF.

The chain recombines TRBV19 with TRBJ1-1; TRBD1 matches 8 bases. The V and J ends lost 5 bases and 10 bases, in that order; junction bases with no gene match: 21. The CDR3 totals 17 residues. CDR1 LNHDA and CDR2 SQIVND come from the germline V gene (reference sequence). The CDR3 nucleotides read TGTGCCAGTAGTTTCACCTCCCCCCGGGACAGGTACGGCAGAGCTTTCTTT. Encoded protein: CASSFTSPRDRYGRAFF.